This T cell receptor beta chain was sequenced in a study of blood T cell repertoires in COVID-19. For the study at large: Material from acute and convalescent COVID-19 was sourced from the United States, Italy and Spain. Sources were T cells, B-cell-depleted T cells, or PBMCs; the material itself was cDNA or gDNA.

Authors' methods: How many nucleated cells were present was estimated from reference gene primer amplification. Here immunoSEQ multiplex PCR was the method, and the copy in TCRdb shows in-frame clones only, minus some. Clone size and the V and J calls come from that table; the DNA yielded D and trimming. This repertoire shows over 150,000 clones, 84% found once; its top ten account for about 13%. The source of this sequence is a human donor in a cohort sampled during active COVID-19. The sequencing sample was made of peripheral blood.

The CDR3 DNA reads as TGTGCCAGCAGCCTGGCCCAGGATTATAACCGAGATACGCAGTATTTT. This translates into CASSLAQDYNRDTQYF. This rearrangement joins TRBV5-8 to TRBJ2-3, with D unclear. Looked up from germline, CDR1 is SGHTS and CDR2 is YDEGEE. Trimming cost V 4 bases and J 5 bases, with 20 bases left between them. The CDR3 has 16 residues.